The text below deals with one T cell receptor (beta chain). Trimming removed 3 bases at V and 5 bases at J, with 17 bases between. The CDR3 spans 15 residues. Germline CDR1 SGDLS, CDR2 YYNGEE. Generated by immunoSEQ multiplex PCR, the TCRdb table keeps only in-frame clones and is missing some. The sample has 200,000 to 250,000 clones; roughly 82% are singletons. This sample is drawn from a study of blood T cell repertoires in COVID-19. The origin of this receptor is an elderly woman with active or convalescent COVID-19. The rearrangement uses TRBV9 and TRBJ1-2, with D perhaps matching TRBD1 (6 bases). Sample: peripheral blood. The CDR3 bases are TGTGCCAGCAGCGCACGGGGGGCCAATTTGTATGGCTACACCTTC. This codes for CASSARGANLYGYTF.